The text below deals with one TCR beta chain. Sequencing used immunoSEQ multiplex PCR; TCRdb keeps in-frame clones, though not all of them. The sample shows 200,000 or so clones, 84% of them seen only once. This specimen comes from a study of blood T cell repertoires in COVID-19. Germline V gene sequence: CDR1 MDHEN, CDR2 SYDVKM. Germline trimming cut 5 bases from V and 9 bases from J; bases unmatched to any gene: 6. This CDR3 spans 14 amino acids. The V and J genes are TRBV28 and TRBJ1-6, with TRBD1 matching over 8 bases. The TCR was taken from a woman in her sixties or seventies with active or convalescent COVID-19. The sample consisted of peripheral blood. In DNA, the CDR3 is TGTGCCAGCAGTAGGACAGGGTCGGGTTCACCCCTCCACTTT. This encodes CASSRTGSGSPLHF.